Listed here are 5 T cell receptor beta chains from one sample, sequenced in a study of cytomegalovirus exposure and HLA in healthy donors. Vbeta (60) and Jbeta (13) primers were used in the PCR. Measured with immunoSEQ multiplex PCR; TCRdb has only the in-frame clones, and not every one. Counted here are tens of thousands of clones, roughly 44% occurring once; the ten biggest clones make up around 2%. The sample consisted of PBMCs. All receptors derive from a woman aged 45-65 years in good health and CMV-seronegative.

This clone was found a few times. The chain links TRBV25-1 to TRBJ2-3; a weak D match, TRBD2 (7 bases). Per the germline V gene, CDR1 is MGHDK and CDR2 is SYGVNS. The length of the CDR3 is 16 residues. V was clipped by 6 bases and J by 4 bases, with 20 bases between them. The CDR3 is CASSLTGGAKADTQYF. The CDR3, as DNA: TGTGCCAGCAGCCTAACTGGGGGGGCGAAGGCAGATACGCAGTATTTT.

This clone showed up just a few times. The CDR3 spells CAWSVPPSSGANVLTF. In nucleotides, the CDR3 is TGTGCCTGGAGTGTTCCCCCGAGCTCTGGGGCCAACGTCCTGACTTTC. V is TRBV30 and J is TRBJ2-6; the D is unclear. This CDR3 has 16 residues. V lost 0 bases and J lost 0, with 9 bases in between. Germline V gives CDR1 GTSNPN, CDR2 SVGIG (reference sequence).

This clone came up once. The chain is built from TRBV5-1 and TRBJ1-4, with 8 bases lining up with TRBD1. Germline lookup yields CDR1 SGHRS and CDR2 YFSETQ. After removal of 4 bases from V and 8 bases from J, the junction contained 10 bases not matched to a gene. This CDR3 is built from 15 residues. CDR3 DNA: TGCGCCAGCAGCCTTACGGACAGGGTCGAGGAAAAACTGTTTTTT. Translated, it gives CASSLTDRVEEKLFF.

This sequence joins TRBV12-5 and TRBJ1-4; D gene unclear. Trimming removed 8 bases at V and 7 bases at J, with 11 bases between. Germline V gene data show CDR1 as LGHNT and CDR2 as FRNRAP. There are 12 residues in the CDR3. Here the CDR3 DNA reads TGTGCTAGTCGGGGAGGGAGTGAAAAACTGTTTTTT. This encodes CASRGGSEKLFF.

This clone was detected only a few times. This chain connects TRBV28 to TRBJ2-2; TRBD1 aligns across 10 bases. CDR3 length: 14 amino acids. After removal of 5 bases from V and 5 bases from J, the junction contained 2 bases not matched to a gene. CDR1 MDHEN and CDR2 SYDVKM come from the germline V gene. The CDR3 bases are TGTGCCAGCAGTCGACAGGGGGCGACCGGGGAGCTGTTTTTT. It yields the protein CASSRQGATGELFF.